These T cell receptor beta chains were read from a single sample in a study of vaccination and CD4 T cells after COVID-19. TCRdb redid the calling of the PCR reads with MiXCR, one entry per CDR3 protein. The data show tens of thousands of distinct CDR3 sequences, around 70% seen once. The antigens of these receptors remain unknown. Sequencing was carried out using CD4+ T cells from blood, cultured in vitro. The receptors here all came from a human donor who had recovered from COVID-19. The CDR3 runs from the conserved cysteine through the conserved F or W. D genes are given only for firm matches. Size tells how often a clone was seen (once, few, many) or the class of an expanded clone, and some rows leave it out.

abundance: .; v_gene: TRBV6-1; d_gene: TRBD1; j_gene: TRBJ1-6; CDR3aa: CASSKPPGTVHF; CDR3nt: TGTGCCAGCAGCAAACCTCCAGGGACAGTCCACTTT
abundance: .; v_gene: TRBV7-2; d_gene: .; j_gene: TRBJ1-3; CDR3aa: CASSSGQLVSGNTIYF; CDR3nt: TGTGCCAGCAGCTCCGGACAGCTAGTCTCTGGAAACACCATATATTTT
abundance: few; v_gene: TRBV6-5; d_gene: .; j_gene: TRBJ1-1; CDR3aa: CASSLLPGHMNTEAFF; CDR3nt: TGTGCCAGCAGCTTACTACCGGGACATATGAACACTGAAGCTTTCTTT
abundance: once; v_gene: TRBV15; d_gene: .; j_gene: TRBJ1-5; CDR3aa: CATSISRGYSNQPQHF; CDR3nt: TGTGCCACCAGCATCAGCAGAGGCTATAGCAATCAGCCCCAGCATTTT
abundance: .; v_gene: TRBV7-3; d_gene: TRBD2; j_gene: TRBJ2-5; CDR3aa: CASSPIAGGETQYF; CDR3nt: TGTGCCAGCAGCCCAATAGCGGGAGGGGAGACCCAGTACTTC
abundance: few; v_gene: TRBV19; d_gene: TRBD1; j_gene: TRBJ1-5; CDR3aa: CASSIQGGQPQHF; CDR3nt: TGTGCCAGTAGTATTCAGGGGGGTCAGCCCCAGCATTTT
abundance: .; v_gene: TRBV20-1; d_gene: TRBD1; j_gene: TRBJ1-6; CDR3aa: CSARETGGVSYNSPLHF; CDR3nt: TGCAGTGCTAGAGAGACAGGGGGCGTCTCCTATAATTCACCCCTCCACTTT
abundance: .; v_gene: TRBV7-3; d_gene: .; j_gene: TRBJ1-1; CDR3aa: CASSLGGTTEAFF; CDR3nt: TGTGCCAGCAGCTTAGGGGGAACAACTGAAGCTTTCTTT
abundance: .; v_gene: TRBV6-2/TRBV6-3; d_gene: .; j_gene: TRBJ1-1; CDR3aa: CASSYSSGRGAFF; CDR3nt: TGTGCCAGCAGTTACTCGTCGGGCCGCGGAGCTTTCTTT
abundance: .; v_gene: TRBV7-9; d_gene: .; j_gene: TRBJ2-3; CDR3aa: CASSPSTDTQYF; CDR3nt: TGTGCCAGCAGCCCCAGCACAGATACGCAGTATTTT
abundance: .; v_gene: TRBV4-3; d_gene: .; j_gene: TRBJ1-6; CDR3aa: CASSPRAQGNSPLHF; CDR3nt: TGCGCCAGCAGCCCCAGAGCGCAAGGGAATTCACCCCTCCACTTT
abundance: .; v_gene: TRBV6-5; d_gene: .; j_gene: TRBJ2-5; CDR3aa: CASSYGRTQYF; CDR3nt: TGTGCCAGCAGTTACGGACGAACCCAGTACTTC
abundance: .; v_gene: TRBV6-5; d_gene: TRBD2; j_gene: TRBJ2-3; CDR3aa: CASSYPGLAGTQDTQYF; CDR3nt: TGTGCCAGCAGTTATCCCGGACTAGCGGGGACCCAAGATACGCAGTATTTT
abundance: .; v_gene: TRBV7-2; d_gene: .; j_gene: TRBJ2-2; CDR3aa: CASSLPAGTYTGELFF; CDR3nt: TGTGCCAGCAGCTTACCCGCAGGGACCTACACCGGGGAGCTGTTTTTT
abundance: .; v_gene: TRBV6-5; d_gene: .; j_gene: TRBJ1-2; CDR3aa: CASSYMAANYGYTF; CDR3nt: TGTGCCAGCAGTTACATGGCTGCCAACTATGGCTACACCTTC
abundance: .; v_gene: TRBV6-1; d_gene: .; j_gene: TRBJ1-5; CDR3aa: CASRQYSNQPQHF; CDR3nt: TGTGCCAGCAGGCAATATAGCAATCAGCCCCAGCATTTT
abundance: once; v_gene: TRBV20-1; d_gene: TRBD2; j_gene: TRBJ2-3; CDR3aa: CSAARSGSVSDTQYF; CDR3nt: TGCAGTGCTGCCAGGAGCGGGAGTGTGTCAGATACGCAGTATTTT
abundance: .; v_gene: TRBV24-1; d_gene: .; j_gene: TRBJ2-3; CDR3aa: CATSGSGFTSTDTQYF; CDR3nt: TGTGCCACCAGTGGTTCAGGGTTTACTAGCACAGATACGCAGTATTTT
abundance: .; v_gene: TRBV11-3; d_gene: .; j_gene: TRBJ2-7; CDR3aa: CASSRASTYEQYF; CDR3nt: TGTGCCAGCAGCAGGGCATCAACCTACGAGCAGTACTTC
abundance: .; v_gene: TRBV12-3/TRBV12-4; d_gene: TRBD1; j_gene: TRBJ1-1; CDR3aa: CASRRQGTVTTEAFF; CDR3nt: TGTGCCAGCAGGAGACAAGGGACAGTGACCACTGAAGCTTTCTTT
abundance: .; v_gene: TRBV19; d_gene: TRBD1; j_gene: TRBJ2-1; CDR3aa: CASSIRLGQGSNEQFF; CDR3nt: TGTGCCAGTAGTATTAGGTTAGGACAGGGGTCCAATGAGCAGTTCTTC
abundance: few; v_gene: TRBV11-2; d_gene: .; j_gene: TRBJ1-1; CDR3aa: CASSLSVGNTEAFF; CDR3nt: TGTGCCAGCAGCCTCTCGGTCGGAAACACTGAAGCTTTCTTT
abundance: few; v_gene: TRBV6-1; d_gene: .; j_gene: TRBJ1-6; CDR3aa: CASSTPIDSPLHF; CDR3nt: TGTGCCAGCAGTACCCCAATCGATTCACCCCTCCACTTT
abundance: .; v_gene: TRBV12-3/TRBV12-4; d_gene: .; j_gene: TRBJ1-3; CDR3aa: CASSPQGHSGNTIYF; CDR3nt: TGTGCCAGCAGCCCTCAGGGGCACTCTGGAAACACCATATATTTT
abundance: .; v_gene: TRBV24-1; d_gene: TRBD1; j_gene: TRBJ2-3; CDR3aa: CATSDQDRARTDTQYF; CDR3nt: TGTGCCACCAGTGACCAAGACAGGGCCCGCACAGATACGCAGTATTTT
abundance: .; v_gene: TRBV30; d_gene: TRBD1; j_gene: TRBJ2-4; CDR3aa: CAWSAGGKGNIQYF; CDR3nt: TGTGCCTGGAGTGCAGGGGGCAAGGGAAACATTCAGTACTTC
abundance: few; v_gene: TRBV28; d_gene: .; j_gene: TRBJ1-6; CDR3aa: CASSLFRGSPLHF; CDR3nt: TGTGCCAGCAGTTTGTTTAGGGGGTCACCCCTCCACTTT
abundance: .; v_gene: TRBV19; d_gene: .; j_gene: TRBJ1-5; CDR3aa: CASHRRDQPQHF; CDR3nt: TGTGCCAGTCACCGCAGGGATCAGCCCCAGCATTTT
abundance: few; v_gene: TRBV19; d_gene: .; j_gene: TRBJ1-5; CDR3aa: CASGFGGRNQPQHF; CDR3nt: TGTGCCTCCGGATTTGGAGGGCGCAATCAGCCCCAGCATTTT
abundance: once; v_gene: TRBV19; d_gene: TRBD2; j_gene: TRBJ2-7; CDR3aa: CASRPGGGAGAYEQYF; CDR3nt: TGTGCCAGTAGGCCCGGAGGGGGAGCGGGGGCCTACGAGCAGTACTTC
abundance: .; v_gene: TRBV19; d_gene: .; j_gene: TRBJ1-5; CDR3aa: CASSPDPRGLNQPQHF; CDR3nt: TGTGCCAGTAGCCCGGACCCCAGGGGTTTGAATCAGCCCCAGCATTTT
abundance: .; v_gene: TRBV6-1; d_gene: TRBD1; j_gene: TRBJ2-4; CDR3aa: CASTYAGTGDGIQYF; CDR3nt: TGTGCCAGCACCTACGCCGGGACAGGGGATGGCATTCAGTACTTC
abundance: .; v_gene: TRBV20-1; d_gene: TRBD1; j_gene: TRBJ2-4; CDR3aa: CSATPGGYKNIQYF; CDR3nt: TGCAGTGCGACTCCAGGGGGTTACAAAAACATTCAGTACTTC
abundance: .; v_gene: TRBV20-1; d_gene: .; j_gene: TRBJ2-3; CDR3aa: CSARGAKAVTDTQYF; CDR3nt: TGCAGTGCTAGAGGGGCCAAAGCGGTCACAGATACGCAGTATTTT